What follows describes a single TCR beta chain. These data originate in a study of blood T cell repertoires in COVID-19. This table comes from immunoSEQ multiplex PCR, and its TCRdb copy is limited to in-frame clones, with some not included. Among about 280,000 clones, 89% were seen once, and the ten largest hold 11%. CDR3 size: 13 residues. V was clipped by 5 bases and J by 7 bases, with 12 bases between them. CDR1 is MDHEN, CDR2 SYDVKM, per germline. The chain joins TRBV28 to TRBJ2-1; D is possibly TRBD1 (5 bases). The source material was peripheral blood. The TCR sequence derives from a woman in her thirties with COVID-19, enrolled during active disease. The CDR3 spells CASSLTGRNEQFF. The CDR3 DNA follows: TGTGCCAGCAGTCTCACAGGCCGGAATGAGCAGTTCTTC. Full variable domain (remainder filled in from reference TRBV28 and TRBJ2-1): DVKVTQSSRYLVKRTGEKVFLECVQDMDHENMFWYRQDPGLGLRLIYFSYDVKMKEKGDIPEGYSVSREKKERFSLILESASTNQTSMYLCASSLTGRNEQFFGPGTRLTVL.